The 21 T cell receptor beta chains reported below all come from one sample, sequenced in a study of T cell changes during pregnancy in multiple sclerosis. Produced via immunoSEQ multiplex PCR; TCRdb's table is partial and in-frame only. The table has about 59,000 clones, 93% seen once. Here the sequenced sample was CD8+ T cells from peripheral blood mononuclear cells, taken in the third trimester of pregnancy. Receptors were obtained from a female donor with multiple sclerosis, enrolled in a pregnancy study.

V is TRBV7-8 and J is TRBJ2-2, with TRBD2 matching over 10 bases. J lost 2 bases, V lost 5 bases, and 5 bases had no gene match. Germline values: CDR1 SGHVS, CDR2 FQNEAQ. The CDR3 totals 16 residues. The CDR3 DNA follows: TGTGCCAGCAGCGACGGACTAGCGGTAAACACCGGGGAGCTGTTTTTT. Its translation is CASSDGLAVNTGELFF.

The chain carries TRBV6-5 and TRBJ2-1, with D hard to call. The ends were cut back, 5 bases at V and 7 bases at J, with 18 bases in the middle. Germline-derived CDR1 and CDR2 are MNHEY and SVGAGI. CDR3 length equals 15 residues. CDR3 DNA: TGTGCCAGCAGTCAACGTATGTTCAGTCGAAATGAGCAGTTCTTC. Translating gives CASSQRMFSRNEQFF.

The chain couples TRBV27 to TRBJ2-1, with 10 bases lining up with TRBD2. Germline CDR1 is MNHEY and CDR2 is SMNVEV (reference sequence). CDR3 size: 15 residues. V shed 2 bases, J shed 4 bases, and the junction held 2 bases outside the gene matches. The CDR3 loop reads CASSLGGLAYNEQFF. The CDR3 nucleotides are TGTGCCAGCAGTTTAGGGGGACTAGCGTACAATGAGCAGTTCTTC.

The chain couples TRBV6-1 to TRBJ1-1, with TRBD1 identical over 8 bases. The germline V gene encodes CDR1 MNHNS and CDR2 SASEGT. V lost 1 base, J lost 5 bases, and 6 bases stayed unmatched. The CDR3 sequence is 15 residues long. CDR3 nucleotides: TGTGCCAGCAGTGAAGAAGCAGGGGGCTGGACTGAAGCTTTCTTT. Its protein is CASSEEAGGWTEAFF.

The chain has TRBV7-2 and TRBJ2-7; tentative D call: TRBD1 (6 bases). The germline gives CDR1 SGHTA, CDR2 FQGNSA. Trimming removed 3 bases at V and 3 bases at J, with 12 bases between. This CDR3 is built from 14 residues. This CDR3 reads CASSFLNRDYEQYF. The CDR3 nucleotides are TGTGCCAGCAGCTTCCTAAACAGGGACTACGAGCAGTACTTC.

The chain is built from TRBV27 and TRBJ2-5, with 9 bases identical to TRBD2. The CDR3 has 14 residues. Germline assignment: CDR1 MNHEY and CDR2 SMNVEV (reference sequence). The ends lost 2 bases at V and 4 bases at J; junction bases unmatched: 2. The CDR3 loop is CASSLGRGGETQYF. For the CDR3, the DNA is TGTGCCAGCAGTTTAGGGCGGGGGGGAGAGACCCAGTACTTC.

V is TRBV19 and J is TRBJ2-5; D unresolved. Germline CDR1 reads LNHDA; CDR2 reads SQIVND (reference sequence). Trimming pared 5 bases from V and 5 bases from J, leaving 12 bases between. The CDR3 covers 13 residues. CDR3 region: CASSSSRSETQYF. The DNA for the CDR3 is TGTGCCAGTAGTTCCTCCCGGAGTGAGACCCAGTACTTC.

The gene calls are TRBV5-6 and TRBJ2-2; no clear D gene. The ends were cut back, 2 bases at V and 6 bases at J, with 5 bases in the middle. The CDR3 totals 12 residues. Germline V gene sequence: CDR1 SGHDT, CDR2 YYEEEE. The CDR3 reads CASSFSSGELFF. CDR3 coding DNA: TGTGCCAGCAGCTTTTCGTCCGGGGAGCTGTTTTTT.

The chain is built from TRBV6-1 and TRBJ2-7, with a possible D match to TRBD2 (5 bases). This CDR3 is 13 amino acids long. V lost 3 bases, J lost 3 bases, and 9 bases lay in between. Germline V gives CDR1 MNHNS, CDR2 SASEGT. The CDR3 DNA reads as TGTGCCAGCAGTGAGGAGGCGATCTACGAGCAGTACTTC. It translates to CASSEEAIYEQYF.

DNA of the CDR3: TGTGCCAGCAGTTTGGGCGTACCCTACAATGAGCAGTTCTTC. This gives the protein CASSLGVPYNEQFF. The V call is TRBV27, the J call TRBJ2-1, with unresolved D. V gave up 3 bases and J gave up 2 bases, with 8 bases separating them. CDR3 length: 14 residues. Germline CDR1 reads MNHEY; CDR2 reads SMNVEV (reference sequence).

The chain couples TRBV29-1 to TRBJ1-1, with TRBD1 as a possible D gene (6 bases). Trimming removed 6 bases at V and 4 bases at J, with 9 bases between. Germline lookup yields CDR1 SQVTM and CDR2 ANQGSEA. The CDR3 consists of 11 residues. The CDR3 region is CSVYRATEAFF. The DNA for the CDR3 is TGCAGCGTATACAGGGCCACTGAAGCTTTCTTT.

The chain uses TRBV4-3 and TRBJ2-1, with D perhaps TRBD1 (6 bases). The V gene lost 0 bases and the J gene lost 2 bases, with 11 bases spanning the gap. This CDR3 is 16 amino acids long. Looked up from germline, CDR1 is LGHNA and CDR2 is YSLEER. CDR3 amino acids: CASSQDLQGTYNEQFF. The CDR3, as DNA: TGCGCCAGCAGCCAAGATTTACAGGGCACCTACAATGAGCAGTTCTTC.

This clone has a single count. The J gene is TRBJ2-7, the V gene TRBV29-1; D is possibly TRBD1 (6 bases). CDR1 and CDR2 from the germline V gene are SQVTM and ANQGSEA. V shed 7 bases and J shed 0 bases, with 10 bases lying between them. This CDR3 is 12 amino acids long. Here the CDR3 DNA reads TGCAGCGCAAGGACAGCCTCCTACGAGCAGTACTTC. It codes for CSARTASYEQYF.

The genes are TRBV25-1 and TRBJ1-1, with D possibly matching TRBD1 (5 bases). The CDR3 loop spans 14 amino acids. Germline V gives CDR1 MGHDK, CDR2 SYGVNS. V lost 2 bases and J 0 bases, leaving 7 bases between the germline ends. CDR3 protein: CASSEKTVNTEAFF. DNA for the CDR3: TGTGCCAGCAGTGAAAAGACAGTGAACACTGAAGCTTTCTTT.

This chain joins TRBV6-5 and TRBJ2-1; 10 bases line up with TRBD2. Germline V lookup: CDR1 MNHEY, CDR2 SVGAGI. Unmatched junction bases numbered 6, after V lost 6 bases and J lost 4 bases. This CDR3 contains 15 residues. CDR3 region: CASSIGTSEYNEQFF. Here the CDR3 DNA reads TGTGCCAGCAGCATCGGGACTAGCGAGTACAATGAGCAGTTCTTC.

The gene calls are TRBV9 and TRBJ2-2; 10 bases are shared with TRBD2. This CDR3 has 15 amino acids. The ends lost 3 bases at V and 3 bases at J; junction bases unmatched: 2. CDR1 is SGDLS, CDR2 YYNGEE, per germline. CDR3 coding DNA: TGTGCCAGCAGCGGGACTAGCGGATACACCGGGGAGCTGTTTTTT. As protein: CASSGTSGYTGELFF.

The genes are TRBV10-1 and TRBJ2-3, with D hard to call. The germline gives CDR1 WNHNN, CDR2 SYGVQD (reference sequence). The V gene lost 0 bases and the J gene lost 4 bases, with 8 bases spanning the gap. The CDR3 runs to 14 residues. CDR3 residues: CASSESQPADTQYF. Here the CDR3 DNA reads TGCGCCAGCAGTGAGTCTCAACCGGCAGATACGCAGTATTTT.

This chain links TRBV28 with TRBJ2-7; D remains ambiguous. The CDR3 totals 14 residues. Per germline, CDR1 MDHEN and CDR2 SYDVKM. The germline V and J ends were trimmed by 7 bases and 0 bases, with 13 bases remaining between them. The CDR3 loop reads CASKETSSSYEQYF. CDR3 nucleotide sequence: TGTGCCAGCAAAGAGACATCCAGCTCCTACGAGCAGTACTTC.

The rearrangement links TRBV2 to TRBJ2-2, with D possibly matching TRBD2 (6 bases). The germline V gene encodes CDR1 SNHLY and CDR2 FYNNEI. Trimming cost V 8 bases and J 0 bases, with 13 bases left between them. The length of the CDR3 is 15 residues. Here the CDR3 reads CASRGPGANTGELFF. The CDR3 nucleotides read TGTGCCAGCCGAGGGCCGGGGGCGAACACCGGGGAGCTGTTTTTT. The complete variable domain, with remaining parts taken from reference TRBV2 and TRBJ2-2, reads EPEVTQTPSHQVTQMGQEVILRCVPISNHLYFYWYRQILGQKVEFLVSFYNNEISEKSEIFDDQFSVERPDGSNFTLKIRSTKLEDSAMYFCASRGPGANTGELFFGEGSRLTVL.

The V call is TRBV2, the J call TRBJ2-3, with TRBD2 matching 11 bases. V shed 2 bases and J 2 bases; nucleotides not matched to a gene: 12. This CDR3 spans 19 amino acids. Germline CDR1 SNHLY, CDR2 FYNNEI. The DNA for the CDR3 is TGTGCCAGCAGTGAAACGGGCTTAAGACTAGCGGGACTCACAGATACGCAGTATTTT. Amino acid sequence: CASSETGLRLAGLTDTQYF. The full variable domain, completed using reference TRBV2 and TRBJ2-3, is EPEVTQTPSHQVTQMGQEVILRCVPISNHLYFYWYRQILGQKVEFLVSFYNNEISEKSEIFDDQFSVERPDGSNFTLKIRSTKLEDSAMYFCASSETGLRLAGLTDTQYFGPGTRLTVL.

The genes are TRBV9 and TRBJ1-2; D not resolved. The CDR3 is made up of 12 amino acids. V was trimmed by 3 bases and J by 8 bases, leaving 11 bases between them. Germline assignment: CDR1 SGDLS and CDR2 YYNGEE. The CDR3 nucleotides read TGTGCCAGCAGCGCACACATGGGCGGCTACACCTTC. This gives the protein CASSAHMGGYTF.